Sequencing of this TCR beta chain was carried out in a study of blood T cell repertoires in COVID-19. Looking at the study overall: Samples of COVID-19 (acute and convalescent) were obtained from the United States, Italy and Spain.

Only one count was recorded for this clone. Participants, 18 to 89 years old, spanned about 26 US areas. Membership in each cohort depended on participant-reported clinical history. This CDR3 contains 15 residues. Germline lookup yields CDR1 SGHTA and CDR2 FQGNSA. Trimming cost V 5 bases and J 4 bases, with 12 bases left between them. Source study methods: For nucleated cells, counts were estimated from reference gene primer amplification. Libraries were prepared by immunoSEQ multiplex PCR; TCRdb keeps only in-frame clonotypes and omits some of them. Clonal size and the V and J genes are those of that table, whereas D and trimming came from the DNA. Seen here are 300,000 to 450,000 clones, 70% to 90% observed once, and the top ten hold more than 1%.

The TCR originated in a woman under 30 who had recovered from COVID-19. The chain combines TRBV7-2 with TRBJ1-6, with D possibly matching TRBD1 (6 bases). Sequencing was carried out using PBMCs or T cells enriched from blood (not recorded which). The CDR3 protein is CASSLRQVYNSPLHF. CDR3 nucleotide sequence: TGTGCCAGCAGCCTTCGACAGGTATATAATTCACCCCTCCACTTT.